One and the same sample provided the 10 T cell receptor beta chains below, sequenced in a study of cytotoxic CD8 clonotypes in ibrutinib-treated CLL. TCRdb's copy holds only in-frame clones and misses some; the assay was immunoSEQ multiplex PCR. Here the sample spans 300,000 or so clones, under 70% being singletons. Sequenced here: PBMCs, sampled after 36 months of ibrutinib treatment. The receptors stem from a human donor with chronic lymphocytic leukemia.

This chain connects TRBV11-3 to TRBJ2-1; D remains unclear. Germline V gene sequence: CDR1 SGHNT, CDR2 YENEEA. CDR3 length: 13 residues. V was trimmed by 5 bases and J by 7 bases, leaving 12 bases between them. CDR3 residues: CASSRGYGNEQFF. CDR3 coding DNA: TGTGCCAGCAGCCGAGGTTATGGTAATGAGCAGTTCTTC.

The chain couples TRBV27 to TRBJ2-7; no firm D call. The germline V and J ends were trimmed by 6 bases and 0 bases, with 12 bases remaining between them. The CDR3 runs to 14 residues. Germline V gene lookup returns CDR1 MNHEY and CDR2 SMNVEV (reference sequence). For the CDR3, the DNA is TGTGCCAGCAGGATAGGGCGACACTCCTACGAGCAGTACTTC. Protein: CASRIGRHSYEQYF.

The chain recombines TRBV4-2 with TRBJ2-1; 15 bases fit TRBD2. CDR3 length equals 18 residues. After removal of 2 bases from V and 7 bases from J, the junction contained 9 bases not matched to a gene. Germline assignment: CDR1 LGHNA and CDR2 YNFKEQ. DNA of the CDR3: TGTGCCAGCAGCCAACCCGGACTAGCGGGGGGGCGGAGGAATGAGCAGTTCTTC. It yields the protein CASSQPGLAGGRRNEQFF.

The chain employs TRBV5-1 and TRBJ2-1, with D possibly TRBD1 on 6 matching bases. Between the trimmed V and J ends, which lost 1 base and 0 bases, there was a span of 11 bases. CDR3 length: 16 residues. The germline CDR1 and CDR2 sequences are SGHRS and YFSETQ. CDR3 sequence reads: CASSLRPDSSYNEQFF. The CDR3 DNA sequence: TGCGCCAGCAGCTTGAGGCCGGACAGCTCCTACAATGAGCAGTTCTTC.

A few counts support this clone. The chain has TRBV7-2 and TRBJ1-5; D gene unclear. Trimming shortened V by 5 bases and J by 4 bases, and 9 bases separated the two germline ends. CDR3 length equals 13 residues. Germline values: CDR1 SGHTA, CDR2 FQGNSA. CDR3 bases: TGTGCCAGCAGCCCCAAGATTAATCAGCCCCAGCATTTT. Protein product: CASSPKINQPQHF.

This clone appeared a single time. The J gene is TRBJ2-5, the V gene TRBV7-2; 16 nucleotides agree with TRBD2. The CDR3 has 17 residues. The V and J ends lost 8 bases and 5 bases, in that order; junction bases with no gene match: 11. CDR1 is SGHTA, CDR2 FQGNSA, per germline. The CDR3 DNA follows: TGTGCCAGCTATGCCGGGACTAGCGGGAGGGTTGGGGAGACCCAGTACTTC. Protein product: CASYAGTSGRVGETQYF.

CDR3 loop: CATSDGGYEQYF. The CDR3 DNA reads TGTGCCACCAGCGACGGGGGCTACGAGCAGTACTTC. The chain employs TRBV15 and TRBJ2-7, with a tentative D call TRBD2 (6 bases). V was clipped by 5 bases and J by 3 bases, with 8 bases between them. Germline values: CDR1 LNHNV, CDR2 YYDKDF (reference sequence). This CDR3 is 12 amino acids long.

The chain carries TRBV6-5 and TRBJ1-4; D unresolved. CDR1 and CDR2 (germline): MNHEY, SVGAGI. The germline V and J ends were trimmed by 0 bases and 4 bases, with 6 bases remaining between them. The CDR3 sequence is 14 residues long. The CDR3 loop is CASSYSNINEKLFF. The CDR3 nucleotides are TGTGCCAGCAGTTACTCGAATATTAATGAAAAACTGTTTTTT.

The CDR3 is CASIDRTGFTYEQYF. For the CDR3, the DNA is TGTGCCAGTATAGACCGGACAGGTTTCACCTACGAGCAGTACTTC. This sequence joins TRBV2 and TRBJ2-7; 7 nucleotides match TRBD1. CDR3 length equals 15 residues. CDR1 is SNHLY and CDR2 is FYNNEI in the germline V gene. V lost 9 bases, J lost 2 bases, and 13 bases stayed unmatched.

V usage is TRBV15 and J usage is TRBJ1-4; D gene uncertain. V gave up 1 base and J gave up 3 bases, with 9 bases separating them. The V gene's germline CDR1 is LNHNV and CDR2 YYDKDF (reference sequence). The CDR3 is 15 residues long. CDR3 amino acids: CATSRGLDPNEKLFF. CDR3 sequence (DNA): TGTGCCACCAGCAGAGGTCTAGATCCTAATGAAAAACTGTTTTTT.